This record looks at one TCR beta chain sequence and its context. The sample originates from a study of blood T cell repertoires in COVID-19. Per the original methods: Scientists estimated how many nucleated cells there were by amplifying reference gene primers. The repertoire was sequenced with immunoSEQ multiplex PCR; TCRdb's copy has only in-frame clones and lacks some. V, J and clone size derive from that table, while D and trimming were established from the DNA sequence. Seen here are roughly 140,000 clones, approximately 88% observed once, and the top ten hold roughly 1.5%. The CDR3 runs to 14 residues. The germline CDR1 and CDR2 sequences are ENHRY and SYGVKD. The J segment lost 1 base and the V segment lost 2 bases, leaving 1 base of the junction unmatched.

The sequenced sample consisted of peripheral blood. V gene TRBV10-3 combines with J gene TRBJ1-1; 7 positions agree with TRBD1. The receptor comes from a woman in her forties or fifties with acute or convalescent COVID-19. The CDR3 loop is CAISERTGNTEAFF. The CDR3 coding sequence is TGTGCCATCAGTGAGAGGACAGGGAACACTGAAGCTTTCTTT.